Sequencing of this T cell receptor (beta chain) was carried out in a study of radiation and T cells in renal cell carcinoma. Study summary: Nephrectomy followed 15 Gy stereotactic body radiation by 4 weeks.

Germline V CDR1 and CDR2: MNHNY, SVGAGI (reference sequence). The CDR3 length is 15 residues. J gave up 10 bases and V 4 bases, and 7 bases lay outside the gene matches. The time point: blood 2 weeks post-SBRT. The treatment here: 15 Gy SBRT to primary tumor, nephrectomy 4 weeks later. Notes on this clone: Its antigen is not known.

Sequencing used immunoSEQ multiplex PCR; TCRdb keeps in-frame clones, though not all of them. The sample contains about 150,000 clones, approximately 90% of which appear only once. Study-wide results and limits: No pretreatment tumor biopsies were available for baseline clonotypes. From baseline, blood top tumor clonotypes peaked at 2 weeks post-radiation.

The chain recombines TRBV6-6 with TRBJ2-1; 13 nucleotides line up with TRBD2. The specimen comprised blood, sampled from a patient whose treatment included radiotherapy and nephrectomy. This sequence originates from a woman in her forties or fifties with renal cell carcinoma. For the CDR3, the DNA is TGTGCCAGCAGTTCTCGACTAGCGGGGGGCAAGGAGCAGTTCTTC. This translates into CASSSRLAGGKEQFF.